This T cell receptor beta chain was sequenced for a study of T cell responses to AZD1222 COVID-19 vaccine. Study-level results: Close to half of all spike-specific TCRs reportedly target regions of the variants that are unmutated. The study found vaccine-associated CD4 TCRs spanning spike, dominant at 160-218 and 743-854. Donors were largely white British and mainly female; clonal diversity was possibly underestimated. Baseline serology detected seropositivity in only 5 to 7 AZD1222 recipients.

The method was immunoSEQ multiplex PCR; TCRdb's version includes in-frame clones alone and lacks a portion of them. The repertoire has roughly 160,000 clones, over 75% of them found once; the top ten carry 6% to 8%. Comment on this clone: Its target is unknown.

Germline CDR1 and CDR2: SGHRS and YFSETQ. V was shortened by 1 base and J by 0 bases, with 7 bases between the two germline ends. This CDR3 comprises 14 residues. The receptor's source is an adult in good health. The rearrangement joins TRBV5-1 to TRBJ1-1; D not certain. The starting material was peripheral blood, obtained on day 0 of AZD1222 vaccination. DNA for the CDR3: TGCGCCAGCAGCTTGCGTGCGCTGAACACTGAAGCTTTCTTT. Protein: CASSLRALNTEAFF.